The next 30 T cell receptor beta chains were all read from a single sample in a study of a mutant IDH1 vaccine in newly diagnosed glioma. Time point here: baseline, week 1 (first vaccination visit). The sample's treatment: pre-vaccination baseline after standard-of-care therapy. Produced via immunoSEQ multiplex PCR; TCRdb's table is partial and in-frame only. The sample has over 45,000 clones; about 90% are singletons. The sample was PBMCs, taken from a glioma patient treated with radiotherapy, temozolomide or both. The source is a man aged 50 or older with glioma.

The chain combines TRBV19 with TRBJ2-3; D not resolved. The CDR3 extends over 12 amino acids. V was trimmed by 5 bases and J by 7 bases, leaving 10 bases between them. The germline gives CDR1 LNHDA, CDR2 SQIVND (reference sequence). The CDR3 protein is CASSSEIYTQYF. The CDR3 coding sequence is TGTGCCAGTAGTTCCGAGATATATACGCAGTATTTT. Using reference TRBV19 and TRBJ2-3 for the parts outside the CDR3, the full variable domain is DGGITQSPKYLFRKEGQNVTLSCEQNLNHDAMYWYRQDPGQGLRLIYYSQIVNDFQKGDIAEGYSVSREKKESFPLTVTSAQKNPTAFYLCASSSEIYTQYFGPGTRLTVL.

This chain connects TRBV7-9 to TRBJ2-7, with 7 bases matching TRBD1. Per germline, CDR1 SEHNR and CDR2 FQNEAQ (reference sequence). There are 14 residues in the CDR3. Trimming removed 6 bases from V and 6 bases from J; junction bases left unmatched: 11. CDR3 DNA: TGTGCCAGCAGTTCGCCTCAGGGGGTCGGCGAGCAGTACTTC. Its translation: CASSSPQGVGEQYF.

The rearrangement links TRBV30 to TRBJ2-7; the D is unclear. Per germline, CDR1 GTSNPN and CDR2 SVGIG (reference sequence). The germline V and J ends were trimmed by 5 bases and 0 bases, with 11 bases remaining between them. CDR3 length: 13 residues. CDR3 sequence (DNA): TGTGCCTGGGAAGCCAAGAGCTCCTACGAGCAGTACTTC. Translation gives CAWEAKSSYEQYF.

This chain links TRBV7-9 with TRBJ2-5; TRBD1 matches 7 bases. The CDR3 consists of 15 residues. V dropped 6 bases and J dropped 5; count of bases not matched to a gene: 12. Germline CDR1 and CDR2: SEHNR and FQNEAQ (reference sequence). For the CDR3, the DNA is TGTGCCAGCAGTGATCTAGACAGGGTATCCGAGACCCAGTACTTC. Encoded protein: CASSDLDRVSETQYF.

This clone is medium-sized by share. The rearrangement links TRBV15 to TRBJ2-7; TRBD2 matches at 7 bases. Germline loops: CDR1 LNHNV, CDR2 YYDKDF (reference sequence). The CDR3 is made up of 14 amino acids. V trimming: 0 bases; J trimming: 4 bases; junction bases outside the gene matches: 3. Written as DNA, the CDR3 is TGTGCCACCAGCAGAGAGGGGGGAGGGTACGAGCAGTACTTC. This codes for CATSREGGGYEQYF.

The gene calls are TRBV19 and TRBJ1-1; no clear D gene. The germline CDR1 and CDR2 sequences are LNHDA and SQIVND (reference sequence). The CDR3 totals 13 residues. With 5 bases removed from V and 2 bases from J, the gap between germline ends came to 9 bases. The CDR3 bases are TGTGCCAGTAGTTCAGTCAGAAACACTGAAGCTTTCTTT. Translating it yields CASSSVRNTEAFF.

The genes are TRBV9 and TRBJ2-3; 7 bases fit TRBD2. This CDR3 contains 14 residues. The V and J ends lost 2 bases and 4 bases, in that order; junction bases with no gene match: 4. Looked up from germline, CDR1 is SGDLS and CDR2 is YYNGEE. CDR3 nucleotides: TGTGCCAGCAGCGTCGGACTAGGGCCAGATACGCAGTATTTT. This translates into CASSVGLGPDTQYF.

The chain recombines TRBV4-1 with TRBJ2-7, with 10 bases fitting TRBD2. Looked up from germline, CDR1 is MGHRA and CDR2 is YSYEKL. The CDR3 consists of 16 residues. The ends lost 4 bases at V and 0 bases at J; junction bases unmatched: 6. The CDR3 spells CASSPQTSGPSYEQYF. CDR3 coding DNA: TGCGCCAGCAGCCCCCAGACTAGCGGGCCCTCCTACGAGCAGTACTTC.

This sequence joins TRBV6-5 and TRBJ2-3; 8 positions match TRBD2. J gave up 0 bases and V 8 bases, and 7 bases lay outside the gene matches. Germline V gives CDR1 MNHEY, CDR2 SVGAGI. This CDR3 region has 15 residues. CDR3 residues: CASGPGGLSTDTQYF. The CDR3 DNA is TGTGCCAGCGGGCCGGGGGGGCTAAGCACAGATACGCAGTATTTT.

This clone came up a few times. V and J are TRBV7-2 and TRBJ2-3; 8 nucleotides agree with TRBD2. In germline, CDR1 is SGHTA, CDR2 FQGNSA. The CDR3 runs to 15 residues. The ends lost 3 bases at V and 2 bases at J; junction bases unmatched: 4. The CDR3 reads CASSLVAGYTDTQYF. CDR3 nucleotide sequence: TGTGCCAGCAGCTTGGTAGCGGGGTACACAGATACGCAGTATTTT.

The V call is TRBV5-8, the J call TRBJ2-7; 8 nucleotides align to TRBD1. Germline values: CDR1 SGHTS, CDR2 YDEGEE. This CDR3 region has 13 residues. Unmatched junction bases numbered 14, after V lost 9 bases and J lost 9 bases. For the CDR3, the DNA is TGTGCCATTAACGGACAGGGAGTAGGTGCGCAGTACTTC. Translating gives CAINGQGVGAQYF.

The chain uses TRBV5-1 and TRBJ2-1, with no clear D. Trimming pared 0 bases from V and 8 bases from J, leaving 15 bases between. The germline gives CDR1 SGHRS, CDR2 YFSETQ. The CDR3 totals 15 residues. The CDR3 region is CASSLVAATRDEQFF. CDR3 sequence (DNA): TGCGCCAGCAGCTTGGTGGCAGCCACGCGCGATGAGCAGTTCTTC.

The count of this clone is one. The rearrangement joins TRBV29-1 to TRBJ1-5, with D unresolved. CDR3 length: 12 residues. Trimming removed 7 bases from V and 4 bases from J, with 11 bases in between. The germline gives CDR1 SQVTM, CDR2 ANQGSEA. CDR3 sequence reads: CSARDGNQPQHF. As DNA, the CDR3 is TGCAGCGCCCGAGACGGGAATCAGCCCCAGCATTTT.

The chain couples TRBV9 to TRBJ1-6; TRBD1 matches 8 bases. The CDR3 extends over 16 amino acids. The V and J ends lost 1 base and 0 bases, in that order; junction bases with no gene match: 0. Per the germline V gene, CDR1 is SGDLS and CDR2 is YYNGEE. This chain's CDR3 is CASSVTGGSYNSPLHF. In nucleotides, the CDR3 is TGTGCCAGCAGCGTAACAGGGGGCTCCTATAATTCACCCCTCCACTTT.

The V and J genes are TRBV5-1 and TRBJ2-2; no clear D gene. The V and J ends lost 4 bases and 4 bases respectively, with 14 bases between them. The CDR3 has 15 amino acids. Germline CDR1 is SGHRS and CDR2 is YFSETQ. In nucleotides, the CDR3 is TGCGCCAGCAGCAGATGGGCCACGGGCACCGGGGAGCTGTTTTTT. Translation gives CASSRWATGTGELFF.

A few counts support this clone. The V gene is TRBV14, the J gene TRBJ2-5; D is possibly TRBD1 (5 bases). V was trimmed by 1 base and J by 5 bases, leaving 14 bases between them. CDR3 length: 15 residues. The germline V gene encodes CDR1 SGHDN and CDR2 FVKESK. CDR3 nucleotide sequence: TGTGCCAGCAGCCAAGTTATGGGGCCTCGGGAGACCCAGTACTTC. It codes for CASSQVMGPRETQYF.

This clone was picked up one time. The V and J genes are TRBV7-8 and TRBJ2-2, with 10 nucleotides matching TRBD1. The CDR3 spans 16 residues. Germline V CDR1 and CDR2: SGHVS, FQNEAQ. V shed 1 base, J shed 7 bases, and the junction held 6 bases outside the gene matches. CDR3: CASSLDGTGDYGELFF. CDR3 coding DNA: TGTGCCAGCAGCTTAGATGGGACAGGGGACTACGGGGAGCTGTTTTTT.

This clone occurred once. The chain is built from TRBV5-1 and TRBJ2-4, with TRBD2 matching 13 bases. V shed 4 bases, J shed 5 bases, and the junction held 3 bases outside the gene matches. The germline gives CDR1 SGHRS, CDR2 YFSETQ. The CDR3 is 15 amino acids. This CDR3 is CASSKGTSGENIQYF. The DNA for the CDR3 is TGCGCCAGCAGCAAGGGGACTAGCGGGGAAAACATTCAGTACTTC.

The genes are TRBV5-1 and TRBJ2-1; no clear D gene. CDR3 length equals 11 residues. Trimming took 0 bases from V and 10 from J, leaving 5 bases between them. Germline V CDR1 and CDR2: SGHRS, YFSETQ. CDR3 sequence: CASSLGLEQFF. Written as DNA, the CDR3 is TGCGCCAGCAGCTTGGGACTGGAGCAGTTCTTC.

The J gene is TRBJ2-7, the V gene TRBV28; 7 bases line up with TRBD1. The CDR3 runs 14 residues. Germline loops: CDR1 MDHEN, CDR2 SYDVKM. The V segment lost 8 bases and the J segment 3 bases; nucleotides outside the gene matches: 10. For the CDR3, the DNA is TGTGCCAGCTTCACACCGGGACAGATCTACGAGCAGTACTTC. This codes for CASFTPGQIYEQYF. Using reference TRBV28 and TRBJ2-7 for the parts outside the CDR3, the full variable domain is DVKVTQSSRYLVKRTGEKVFLECVQDMDHENMFWYRQDPGLGLRLIYFSYDVKMKEKGDIPEGYSVSREKKERFSLILESASTNQTSMYLCASFTPGQIYEQYFGPGTRLTVT.

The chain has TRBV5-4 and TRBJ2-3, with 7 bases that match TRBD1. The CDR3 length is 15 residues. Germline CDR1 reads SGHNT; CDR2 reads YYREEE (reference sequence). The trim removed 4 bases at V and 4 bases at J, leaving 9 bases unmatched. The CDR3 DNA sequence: TGTGCCAGCAGCGTTCGACAGGGCCTCCCAGATACGCAGTATTTT. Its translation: CASSVRQGLPDTQYF.

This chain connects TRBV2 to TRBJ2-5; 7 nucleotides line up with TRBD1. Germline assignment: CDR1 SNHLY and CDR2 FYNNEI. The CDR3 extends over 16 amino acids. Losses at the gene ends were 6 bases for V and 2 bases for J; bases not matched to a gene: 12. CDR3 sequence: CASSSSLSRGQETQYF. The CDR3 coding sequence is TGTGCCAGCAGCAGTAGCTTGAGCAGGGGGCAAGAGACCCAGTACTTC.

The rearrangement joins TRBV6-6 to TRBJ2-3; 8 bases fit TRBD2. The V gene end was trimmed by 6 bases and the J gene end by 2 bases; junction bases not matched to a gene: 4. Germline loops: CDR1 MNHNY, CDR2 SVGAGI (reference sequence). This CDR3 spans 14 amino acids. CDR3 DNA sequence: TGTGCCAGCAGAAATAGCGGGAACACAGATACGCAGTATTTT. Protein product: CASRNSGNTDTQYF.

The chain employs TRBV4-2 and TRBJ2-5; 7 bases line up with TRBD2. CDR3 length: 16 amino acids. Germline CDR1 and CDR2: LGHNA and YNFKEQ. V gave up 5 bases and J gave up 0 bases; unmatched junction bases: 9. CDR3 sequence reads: CASSYHPGTNQETQYF. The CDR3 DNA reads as TGTGCCAGCAGCTATCACCCGGGGACTAACCAAGAGACCCAGTACTTC.

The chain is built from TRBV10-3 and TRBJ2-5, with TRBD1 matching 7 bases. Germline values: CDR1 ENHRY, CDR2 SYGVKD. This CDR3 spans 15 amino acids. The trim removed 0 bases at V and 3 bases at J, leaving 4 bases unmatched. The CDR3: CAISESAGGKETQYF. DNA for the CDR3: TGTGCCATCAGTGAGTCGGCAGGGGGTAAAGAGACCCAGTACTTC.

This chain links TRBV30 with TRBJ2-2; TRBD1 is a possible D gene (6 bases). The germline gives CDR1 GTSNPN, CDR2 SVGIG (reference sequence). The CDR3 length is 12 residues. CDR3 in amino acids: CARDTRTGELFF. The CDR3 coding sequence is TGTGCAAGGGACACCCGCACCGGGGAGCTGTTTTTT. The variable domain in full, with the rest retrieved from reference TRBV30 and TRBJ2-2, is SQTIHQWPATLVQPVGSPLSLECTVEGTSNPNLYWYRQAAGRGLQLLFYSVGIGQISSEVPQNLSASRPQDRQFILSSKKLLLSDSGFYLCARDTRTGELFFGEGSRLTVL.

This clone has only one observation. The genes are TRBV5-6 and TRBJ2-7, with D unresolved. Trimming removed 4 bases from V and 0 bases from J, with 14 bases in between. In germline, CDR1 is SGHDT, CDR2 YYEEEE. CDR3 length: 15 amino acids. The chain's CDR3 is CASSPGSGSSYEQYF. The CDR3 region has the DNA TGTGCCAGCAGCCCCGGGTCAGGAAGCTCCTACGAGCAGTACTTC.

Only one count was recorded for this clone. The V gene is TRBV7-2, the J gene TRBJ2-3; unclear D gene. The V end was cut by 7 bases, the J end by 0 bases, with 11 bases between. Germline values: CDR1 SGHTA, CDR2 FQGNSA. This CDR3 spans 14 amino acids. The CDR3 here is CASTLRVSTDTQYF. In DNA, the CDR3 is TGTGCCAGCACCCTAAGGGTTAGCACAGATACGCAGTATTTT.

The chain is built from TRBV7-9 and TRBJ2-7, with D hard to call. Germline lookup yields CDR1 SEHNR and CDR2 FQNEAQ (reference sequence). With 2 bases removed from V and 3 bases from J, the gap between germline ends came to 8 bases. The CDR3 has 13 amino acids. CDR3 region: CASSLKQVYEQYF. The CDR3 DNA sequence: TGTGCCAGCAGCTTAAAACAAGTCTACGAGCAGTACTTC.

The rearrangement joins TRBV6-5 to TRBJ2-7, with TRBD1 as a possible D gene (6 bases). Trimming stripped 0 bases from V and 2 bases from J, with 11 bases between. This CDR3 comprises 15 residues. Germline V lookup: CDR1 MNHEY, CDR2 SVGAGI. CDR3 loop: CASSYSKGVAYEQYF. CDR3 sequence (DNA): TGTGCCAGCAGTTACTCGAAGGGGGTAGCCTACGAGCAGTACTTC.